The 12 T cell receptor beta chains below come from one sample, sequenced in a study of HIV-infected children after antiretroviral therapy interruption. Treatment described: PENTA 11 planned treatment interruption arm or continuous ART arm. Unique molecular identifiers were included in an RNA-based 3' RACE TCR library. TCRdb fed the 3' RACE reads into MiXCR, producing one record per CDR3 protein. The sample records 90,000 or so distinct CDR3 sequences, 6.9% being singletons. This material consisted of CD45RA+ CD4+ T cells from PBMCs, pooled from several time points, taken from a donor given antiretroviral therapy, either interrupted or continuous. The subset denotes: naive CD4+ CD45RA+ CD45RO- T cells. The receptor set was obtained from a pool of human donors with HIV.

This clonotype was observed at least ten times. The V call is TRBV20-1, the J call TRBJ2-5; 7 nucleotides align to TRBD2. The V gene end was trimmed by 3 bases and the J gene end by 1 base; junction bases not matched to a gene: 8. The CDR3 has 15 residues. CDR1 is DFQATT, CDR2 SNEGSKA, per germline (reference sequence). The CDR3 loop is CSARVLGGSQETQYF. CDR3 DNA sequence: TGCAGTGCTAGGGTTCTCGGGGGGTCCCAAGAGACCCAGTACTTC.

This clonotype was seen at least ten times. The CDR3 does not close with the conserved phenylalanine or tryptophan, likely indicating a read error. The DNA is omitted, as the CDR3 cannot be located on it reliably, and the CDR3 follows TCRdb's listing. The V and J genes are TRBV28 and TRBJ2-7; the tabulated D call, TRBD2, remains unverified against the DNA. With termini counted, the CDR3 has 12 amino acids. Germline-derived CDR1 and CDR2 are MDHEN and SYDVKM. CDR3 amino acids: CASSFGRAPSHL.

The V call is TRBV7-2, the J call TRBJ1-2; no firm D call. The length of the CDR3 is 15 residues. V was cut by 0 bases and J by 1 base, with 9 bases left in between. Germline V gene sequence: CDR1 SGHTA, CDR2 FQGNSA. The CDR3 sequence: CASSLAGVGNYGYTF. DNA for the CDR3: TGTGCCAGCAGCTTAGCCGGCGTGGGTAACTATGGCTACACCTTC.

This clonotype was seen at least ten times. The chain uses TRBV19 and TRBJ1-1, with no clear D. Between the trimmed V and J ends, which lost 3 bases and 6 bases, there was a span of 14 bases. Germline CDR1 and CDR2: LNHDA and SQIVND (reference sequence). The length of the CDR3 is 14 residues. The CDR3, as DNA: TGTGCCAGTAGTATGCATTCTACCTGGTCTGAAGCTTTCTTT. It encodes CASSMHSTWSEAFF.

The chain uses TRBV7-3 and TRBJ2-5; 9 bases fit TRBD2. This CDR3 spans 15 amino acids. Germline V gene sequence: CDR1 SGHTA, CDR2 FQGTGA. V was clipped by 2 bases and J by 4 bases; unmatched bases: 5. The DNA of the CDR3 is TGTGCCAGCAGCTTAGGGGTGACTAGCGGAGAGACCCAGTACTTC. Encoded protein: CASSLGVTSGETQYF.

This clonotype was recorded at least ten times. The rearrangement joins TRBV5-5 to TRBJ2-2; TRBD1 aligns across 8 bases. The CDR3 has 16 amino acids. With 4 bases clipped from V and 2 bases from J, the junction kept 7 bases outside the gene matches. Germline-derived CDR1 and CDR2 are SGHKS and YYEKEE (reference sequence). The DNA for the CDR3 is TGTGCCAGCAGCCTATCCGGGACAGGAAACACCGGGGAGCTGTTTTTT. Its protein is CASSLSGTGNTGELFF.

This clonotype is labeled medium-sized. V is TRBV7-2 and J is TRBJ1-5, with D possibly TRBD1 on 5 matching bases. The germline CDR1 and CDR2 sequences are SGHTA and FQGNSA. The V end was cut by 1 base, the J end by 4 bases, with 8 bases between. The CDR3 extends over 14 amino acids. CDR3 sequence reads: CASSLGRGNQPQHF. The CDR3 bases are TGTGCCAGCAGCTTAGGGAGGGGAAATCAGCCCCAGCATTTT.

The table lists this clonotype with many counts. V is TRBV14 and J is TRBJ1-2; 9 bases line up with TRBD1. V gave up 5 bases and J gave up 5 bases; unmatched junction bases: 9. This CDR3 has 15 residues. The germline gives CDR1 SGHDN, CDR2 FVKESK. The CDR3 protein is CASSEVPGQGYGYTF. The CDR3 DNA reads as TGTGCCAGCAGCGAAGTTCCGGGACAGGGATATGGCTACACCTTC.

The V call is TRBV7-9, the J call TRBJ2-5, with D perhaps matching TRBD1 or TRBD2 (5 bases each). V lost 7 bases to trimming and J lost 4 bases, with 16 bases between them. CDR1 is SEHNR and CDR2 is FQNEAQ in the germline V gene (reference sequence). The CDR3 contains 14 residues. The CDR3 DNA is TGTGCCAGCACCGGGACGTCGCGGGCAGAGACCCAGTACTTC. It is translated as CASTGTSRAETQYF. The whole variable domain, filled in from reference TRBV7-9 and TRBJ2-5, reads DTGVSQNPRHKITKRGQNVTFRCDPISEHNRLYWYRQTLGQGPEFLTYFQNEAQLEKSRLLSDRFSAERPKGSFSTLEIQRTEQGDSAMYLCASTGTSRAETQYFGPGTRLLVL.

This clonotype has at least ten counts. This chain links TRBV25-1 with TRBJ1-5; D is undetermined. Germline V gene data show CDR1 as MGHDK and CDR2 as SYGVNS. The CDR3 is 14 amino acids. V lost 1 base and J 0 bases, leaving 4 bases between the germline ends. The CDR3 DNA reads TGTGCCAGCAGTGAATTTGGTAGCAATCAGCCCCAGCATTTT. As protein: CASSEFGSNQPQHF.

This clonotype was recorded many times. This sequence joins TRBV12-3 or TRBV12-4 and TRBJ2-1, with TRBD1 matching 10 bases. The length of the CDR3 is 16 residues. J lost 7 bases, V lost 6 bases, and 12 bases had no gene match. The CDR3 DNA is TGTGCCAGCAGGGGGGCGGGACAGGGGAGGAGTAATGAGCAGTTCTTC. Amino acids: CASRGAGQGRSNEQFF.

This clonotype was seen ten or more times. This chain links TRBV6-6 with TRBJ1-2, with D possibly being TRBD1 (6 bases). The CDR3 loop spans 14 amino acids. The V end lost 5 bases, the J end lost 4 bases, and 14 bases lay between the germline ends. In germline, CDR1 is MNHNY, CDR2 SVGAGI (reference sequence). As DNA, the CDR3 is TGTGCCAGCAGTCCACAGGGAACCCCCTATGGCTACACCTTC. Protein product: CASSPQGTPYGYTF.